This T cell receptor beta chain was sequenced during a study of blood T cell repertoires in COVID-19. Study overall: Collection of acute and convalescent COVID-19 samples took place in the United States, Italy and Spain.

CDR3 length equals 13 residues. The J segment lost 12 bases and the V segment lost 6 bases, leaving 6 bases of the junction unmatched. Using immunoSEQ multiplex PCR, the repertoire was profiled, and TCRdb retains in-frame clones only, with some absent. Of more than 200,000 clones listed, roughly 87% were seen once; the top ten hold under 14%. The participants were between roughly 18 and 90 years old and came from roughly 25 US areas. Clinical histories supplied by participants themselves formed the basis of cohort assignment. Donors in Cohort 3 who had recovered were those with two negative PCRs, healthcare professional clearance, or resolution of their symptoms.

The receptor's source is a man younger than 45 who had recovered from COVID-19. The V gene is TRBV12-3 or TRBV12-4, the J gene TRBJ1-6; TRBD1 matches at 9 bases. The sample was PBMCs or T cells enriched from blood (not recorded which). CDR3 protein: CASRGQGWVPLHF. The CDR3 DNA sequence: TGTGCCAGCAGAGGACAGGGGTGGGTACCCCTCCACTTT.